These T cell receptor beta chains were read from a single sample in a study of cytomegalovirus exposure and HLA in healthy donors. TCRdb's table, derived via immunoSEQ multiplex PCR, lists solely in-frame clones and lacks some. Of about 360,000 clones listed, 86% were seen once; the top ten hold around 0.8%. The sample consisted of PBMCs. Receptors originate from a woman aged 18-29 years in good health and CMV-seronegative. CDR3s include the opening cysteine and the closing phenylalanine or tryptophan. The D gene is left open where the match is weak. Some rows have no size entry. The others give once, few or many, or a class for an expanded clone.

>NA|TRBJ2-5|TRBV28|NA
CASSFRNGGETQYF
TGTGCCAGCAGTTTTAGGAACGGGGGAGAGACCCAGTACTTC
>NA|TRBJ1-2|TRBV28|NA
CATRGGNYGYTF
TGTGCCACCCGGGGAGGAAACTATGGCTACACCTTC
>NA|TRBJ2-7|TRBV6-1|NA
CASTSFAYEQYF
TGTGCCAGCACCTCCTTTGCCTACGAGCAGTACTTC
>TRBD1|TRBJ1-5|TRBV18|NA
CASSLGQRNQPQHF
TGTGCCAGCTCACTGGGACAGCGGAATCAGCCCCAGCATTTT
>NA|TRBJ1-2|TRBV28|once
CASSSPPGPRNYGYTF
TGTGCCAGCAGTTCCCCCCCTGGTCCCAGGAACTATGGCTACACCTTC
>NA|TRBJ1-4|TRBV6-6|NA
CASSPDSPNEKLFF
TGTGCCAGCAGTCCCGACAGCCCTAATGAAAAACTGTTTTTT
>TRBD1|TRBJ1-1|TRBV6-1|NA
CASGDRAHTEAFF
TGTGCCAGCGGCGACAGGGCGCACACTGAAGCTTTCTTT
>NA|TRBJ2-3|TRBV5-4|NA
CASSMDSRTDTQYF
TGTGCCAGCAGCATGGACAGCCGCACAGATACGCAGTATTTT
>NA|TRBJ1-2|TRBV30|NA
CAWTGGTPLNYGYTF
TGTGCCTGGACGGGAGGAACACCGCTTAACTATGGCTACACCTTC
>TRBD1|TRBJ1-1|TRBV10-3|NA
CAISESGPGGETEAFF
TGTGCCATCAGTGAAAGTGGTCCAGGGGGCGAGACTGAAGCTTTCTTT
>NA|TRBJ1-1|TRBV2|NA
CASTDGGVSTEAFF
TGTGCCAGCACCGATGGCGGGGTTTCGACTGAAGCTTTCTTT
>TRBD2|TRBJ2-3|TRBV5-4|NA
CASSLATSGGRHTDTQYF
TGTGCCAGCAGCTTGGCTACTAGCGGGGGGCGTCACACAGATACGCAGTATTTT
>NA|TRBJ1-2|TRBV20-1|few
CSAPYGYTF
TGCAGTGCTCCTTATGGCTACACCTTC
>NA|TRBJ1-6|TRBV5-1|NA
CASSSTAYNSPLHF
TGCGCCAGCAGCTCTACAGCATATAATTCACCCCTCCACTTT
>TRBD1|TRBJ2-1|TRBV28|NA
CASTKQGARRTFF
TGTGCCAGCACAAAACAGGGGGCGCGAAGGACGTTCTTC
>TRBD2|TRBJ2-5|TRBV5-4|NA
CASSSGLAGETQYF
TGTGCCAGCAGCTCGGGACTAGCGGGGGAGACCCAGTACTTC
>NA|TRBJ1-4|TRBV6-1|NA
CASRKTGRNEKLFF
TGTGCCAGCAGAAAGACAGGCCGTAATGAAAAACTGTTTTTT
>NA|TRBJ1-3|TRBV4-1|NA
CASSQGGRNTIYF
TGCGCCAGCAGCCAAGGAGGAAGAAACACCATATATTTT
>NA|TRBJ1-1|TRBV15|NA
CATSRDVSRKAFF
TGTGCCACCAGCAGAGATGTATCCAGAAAAGCTTTCTTT
>TRBD1|TRBJ2-2|TRBV6-1|once
CASKGTGTFGELFF
TGTGCCAGCAAGGGGACAGGGACATTCGGGGAGCTGTTTTTT
>NA|TRBJ1-2|TRBV28|few
CASRGPLLGGYTF
TGTGCCAGCAGGGGGCCCCTCCTCGGAGGCTACACCTTC
>NA|TRBJ2-2|TRBV6-5|NA
CASSYVASGTGELFF
TGTGCCAGCAGTTACGTAGCCTCCGGCACCGGGGAGCTGTTTTTT
>TRBD2|TRBJ2-1|TRBV6-4|few
CASSDSLAGSDEQFF
TGTGCCAGCAGTGACTCTCTAGCGGGATCGGATGAGCAGTTCTTC
>TRBD2|TRBJ2-5|TRBV2|NA
CASSVRLAGHQETQYF
TGTGCCAGCAGTGTCCGGCTAGCGGGGCACCAAGAGACCCAGTACTTC
>TRBD2|TRBJ2-3|TRBV27|NA
CASSLSFSGSTDTQYF
TGTGCCAGCAGTTTATCGTTTAGCGGGAGCACAGATACGCAGTATTTT
>TRBD1|TRBJ2-4|TRBV5-1|NA
CASSLEQGASIQYF
TGCGCCAGCAGCTTGGAACAGGGGGCGAGCATTCAGTACTTC
>NA|TRBJ2-3|TRBV13|NA
CASSSQDPGLNAPDTQYF
TGTGCCAGCAGCTCCCAGGATCCGGGACTCAACGCACCAGATACGCAGTATTTT
>TRBD1|TRBJ2-7|TRBV27|NA
CASSSSRGLFEQYF
TGTGCCAGCAGTTCGTCCAGGGGGCTCTTCGAGCAGTACTTC
>TRBD1|TRBJ1-1|TRBV2|NA
CASSDGTGGLTEAFF
TGTGCCAGCAGTGACGGGACAGGGGGTCTGACTGAAGCTTTCTTT
>TRBD2|TRBJ2-1|TRBV5-1|NA
CASSFEREGGRPYNEQFF
TGCGCCAGCAGCTTCGAACGGGAGGGCGGGAGACCCTACAATGAGCAGTTCTTC
>TRBD1|TRBJ2-7|TRBV6-1|NA
CASSVLIPGQGTKIPYEQYF
TGTGCCAGCAGTGTATTAATACCGGGACAGGGCACAAAGATTCCCTACGAGCAGTACTTC
>NA|TRBJ2-7|TRBV2|few
CASRRVGGEVAQYF
TGTGCCAGCAGGCGGGTAGGGGGTGAGGTGGCCCAGTACTTC
>NA|TRBJ1-1|TRBV5-8|once
CASSLMSFEAFF
TGTGCCAGCAGCTTGATGAGTTTTGAAGCTTTCTTT
>NA|TRBJ2-7|TRBV9|NA
CASSVGRGGSYEQYF
TGTGCCAGCAGCGTAGGGAGAGGGGGCTCCTACGAGCAGTACTTC
>TRBD1|TRBJ1-2|TRBV28|few
CASSQGDGYTF
TGTGCCAGTTCACAGGGGGATGGCTACACCTTC
>NA|TRBJ2-3|TRBV2|once
CASSLWETQYF
TGTGCCAGCAGCCTCTGGGAGACGCAGTATTTT
>NA|TRBJ2-3|TRBV9|NA
CASSRGLVPSTDTQYF
TGTGCCAGCAGCCGAGGGCTAGTCCCCAGCACAGATACGCAGTATTTT
>NA|TRBJ1-1|TRBV7-9|once
CASSAGAKTEAFF
TGTGCCAGCAGCGCGGGGGCGAAAACTGAAGCTTTCTTT